This entry lists 10 T cell receptor beta chains sequenced from one sample in a study of neurological immune-mediated disorders. As for time point: longitudinal time-point 1 (baseline). From the 5' RACE reads, TCRdb called clonotypes with MiXCR, one entry per CDR3 protein. This table has some 49,000 distinct CDR3 sequences, more than 8% appearing once. The sample was PBMCs. Receptors originate from a woman in her thirties or forties in good health.

This clonotype was recorded at least ten times. The chain couples TRBV5-5 to TRBJ2-4, with D unclear. Germline assignment: CDR1 SGHKS and CDR2 YYEKEE (reference sequence). V lost 4 bases and J 8 bases, leaving 16 bases between the germline ends. CDR3 length equals 14 residues. The CDR3 loop is CASSTPSTPDIQYF. CDR3 sequence (DNA): TGTGCCAGCAGCACCCCTTCGACTCCGGACATTCAGTACTTC.

There are many counts of this clonotype. The rearrangement links TRBV6-5 to TRBJ2-1; D is unresolved. Trimming shortened V by 4 bases and J by 6 bases, and 13 bases separated the two germline ends. Germline-derived CDR1 and CDR2 are MNHEY and SVGAGI. The CDR3 extends over 14 amino acids. As DNA, the CDR3 is TGTGCCAGCAGTTCCCCCATGTCTCCCAATGAGCAGTTCTTC. Translating gives CASSSPMSPNEQFF.

The chain uses TRBV20-1 and TRBJ2-5; maybe TRBD2 (5 bases). The germline CDR1 and CDR2 sequences are DFQATT and SNEGSKA (reference sequence). This CDR3 has 17 residues. The ends were cut back, 0 bases at V and 4 bases at J, with 21 bases in the middle. The chain's CDR3 is CSAREPRGHLSRETQYF. The CDR3 nucleotides are TGCAGTGCTAGAGAACCAAGAGGGCATCTTAGCAGAGAGACCCAGTACTTC.

This clonotype has a count of ten or more. This chain uses TRBV20-1 with TRBJ1-1; D call uncertain. Deletions cut 3 bases from V and 0 bases from J, with 17 bases between. Germline V gene data show CDR1 as DFQATT and CDR2 as SNEGSKA (reference sequence). The CDR3 has 16 amino acids. The CDR3, as DNA: TGCAGTGCTAGCCGCCTTGGGTCAAGCATGAACACTGAAGCTTTCTTT. It codes for CSASRLGSSMNTEAFF.

This clonotype has at least ten counts. This chain joins TRBV20-1 and TRBJ2-3, with D unresolved. Per germline, CDR1 DFQATT and CDR2 SNEGSKA (reference sequence). The V end lost 5 bases, the J end lost 11 bases, and 20 bases lay between the germline ends. This CDR3 is built from 13 residues. The CDR3 DNA sequence: TGCAGTGCTGCGGATGGCTTCCAGATTGGGCAGTATTTT. This translates into CSAADGFQIGQYF.

The table lists this clonotype with many counts. The gene calls are TRBV20-1 and TRBJ1-2; 10 bases are a match to TRBD1. Germline CDR1 DFQATT, CDR2 SNEGSKA (reference sequence). The CDR3 contains 15 residues. V was clipped by 3 bases and J by 4 bases; unmatched bases: 8. CDR3 in amino acids: CSASHDRGHGYGYTF. In nucleotides, the CDR3 is TGCAGTGCTAGCCACGACAGGGGGCACGGCTATGGCTACACCTTC.

This clonotype was seen ten or more times. The chain uses TRBV4-2 and TRBJ2-3; D ambiguous. The germline gives CDR1 LGHNA, CDR2 YNFKEQ. With 4 bases removed from V and 4 bases from J, the gap between germline ends came to 6 bases. This CDR3 contains 12 residues. CDR3 nucleotides: TGTGCCAGCAGCCGAGAAGCAGATACGCAGTATTTT. It encodes CASSREADTQYF.

The chain recombines TRBV9 with TRBJ2-3; TRBD1 aligns across 8 bases. Germline assignment: CDR1 SGDLS and CDR2 YYNGEE. The CDR3 runs 16 residues. Unmatched junction bases numbered 11, after V lost 4 bases and J lost 4 bases. CDR3 protein: CASSIDTGTGSDTQYF. The CDR3 DNA is TGTGCCAGCAGCATCGATACCGGGACAGGTTCAGATACGCAGTATTTT.

This clonotype was seen only a few times. The chain uses TRBV6-2 or TRBV6-3 and TRBJ2-7; possible D gene TRBD1, 5 bases. The CDR3 loop spans 13 amino acids. Between the trimmed V and J ends, which lost 7 bases and 0 bases, there was a span of 10 bases. The germline gives CDR1 MNHEY, CDR2 SVGEGT. The chain's CDR3 is CASIQTASYEQYF. CDR3 in DNA: TGTGCCAGCATACAGACAGCCTCCTACGAGCAGTACTTC.

This clonotype has at least ten counts. The chain's CDR3 is CASSPRGGSRDVNTEAFF. DNA for the CDR3: TGTGCCAGCAGCCCCCGAGGGGGGTCCCGTGATGTGAACACTGAAGCTTTCTTT. V gene TRBV6-4 combines with J gene TRBJ1-1, with a weak D call TRBD1 (6 bases). Trimming pared 6 bases from V and 0 bases from J, leaving 23 bases between. Per germline, CDR1 MRHNA and CDR2 SNTAGT. This CDR3 spans 18 amino acids.